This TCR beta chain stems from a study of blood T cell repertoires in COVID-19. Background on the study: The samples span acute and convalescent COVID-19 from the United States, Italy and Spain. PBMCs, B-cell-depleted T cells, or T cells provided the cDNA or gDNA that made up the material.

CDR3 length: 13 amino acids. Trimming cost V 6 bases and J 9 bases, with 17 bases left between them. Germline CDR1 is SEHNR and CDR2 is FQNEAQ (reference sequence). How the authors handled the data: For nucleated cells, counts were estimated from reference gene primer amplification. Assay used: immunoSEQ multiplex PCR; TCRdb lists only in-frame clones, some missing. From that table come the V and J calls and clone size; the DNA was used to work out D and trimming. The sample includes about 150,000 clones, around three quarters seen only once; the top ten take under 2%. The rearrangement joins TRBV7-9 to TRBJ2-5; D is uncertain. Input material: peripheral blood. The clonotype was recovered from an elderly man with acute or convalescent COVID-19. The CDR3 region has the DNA TGTGCCAGCAGATTCGTCTCGTTGGAGCCCCAGTACTTC. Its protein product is CASRFVSLEPQYF.